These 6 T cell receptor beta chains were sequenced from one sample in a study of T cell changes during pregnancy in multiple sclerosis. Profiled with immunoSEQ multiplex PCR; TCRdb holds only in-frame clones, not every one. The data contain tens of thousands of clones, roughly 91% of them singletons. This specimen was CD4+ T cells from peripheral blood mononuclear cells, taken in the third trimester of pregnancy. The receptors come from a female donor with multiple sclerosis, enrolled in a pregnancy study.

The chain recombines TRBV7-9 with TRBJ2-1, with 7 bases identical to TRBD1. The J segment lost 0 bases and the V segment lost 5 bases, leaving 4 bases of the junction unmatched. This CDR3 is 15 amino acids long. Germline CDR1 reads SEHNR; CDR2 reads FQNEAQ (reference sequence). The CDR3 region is CASSGDRDSYNEQFF. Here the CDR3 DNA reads TGTGCCAGCAGCGGCGACAGGGACTCCTACAATGAGCAGTTCTTC.

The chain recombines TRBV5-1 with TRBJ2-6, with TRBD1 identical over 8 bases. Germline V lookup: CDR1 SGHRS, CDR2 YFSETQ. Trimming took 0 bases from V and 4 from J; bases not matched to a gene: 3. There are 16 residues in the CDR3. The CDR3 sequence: CASSLGQGIGANVLTF. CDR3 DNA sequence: TGCGCCAGCAGCTTGGGACAGGGGATCGGGGCCAACGTCCTGACTTTC.

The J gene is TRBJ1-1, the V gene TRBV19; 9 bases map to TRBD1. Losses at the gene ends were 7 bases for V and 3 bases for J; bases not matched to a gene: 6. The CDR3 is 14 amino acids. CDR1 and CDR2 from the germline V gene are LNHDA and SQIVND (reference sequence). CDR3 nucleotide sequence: TGTGCCAGTAATCATCGGGACAGGGACACTGAAGCTTTCTTT. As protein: CASNHRDRDTEAFF.

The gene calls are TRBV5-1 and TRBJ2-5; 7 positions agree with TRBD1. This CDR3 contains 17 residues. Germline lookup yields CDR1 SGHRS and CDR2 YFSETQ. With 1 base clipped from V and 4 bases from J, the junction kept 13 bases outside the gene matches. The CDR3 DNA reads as TGCGCCAGCAGCTTGTGGGGAAGAAACAGGGGATCAGAGACCCAGTACTTC. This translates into CASSLWGRNRGSETQYF.

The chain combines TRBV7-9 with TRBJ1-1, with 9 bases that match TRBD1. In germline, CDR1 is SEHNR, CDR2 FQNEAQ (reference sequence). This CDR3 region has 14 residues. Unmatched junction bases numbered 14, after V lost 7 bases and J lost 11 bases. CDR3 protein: CASNRMWDRDLAFF. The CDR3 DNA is TGTGCCAGCAATCGAATGTGGGACAGGGACCTGGCTTTCTTT.

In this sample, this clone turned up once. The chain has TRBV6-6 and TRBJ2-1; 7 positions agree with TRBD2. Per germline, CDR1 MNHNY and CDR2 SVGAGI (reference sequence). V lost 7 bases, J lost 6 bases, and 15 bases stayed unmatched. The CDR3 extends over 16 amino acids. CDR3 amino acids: CASTDRGDVTRNEQFF. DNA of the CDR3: TGTGCCAGCACCGACCGGGGGGACGTCACCCGCAATGAGCAGTTCTTC.